A selection of T cell receptor beta chains follows, all from one sample in a study of read filtering for tumor transcriptome and immune sequencing. TCRdb recomputed calls from the reads with MiXCR, one row per CDR3 protein. The sample holds over 40,000 distinct CDR3 sequences, about 12% seen once. Sequencing was carried out using a population of CD138-negative cells sorted from bone marrow. These receptors originate from a donor at least 40 years old with multiple myeloma. The CDR3 runs from the conserved cysteine through the conserved F or W. Each record gives: D gene, J gene, V gene, clone size, CDR3 protein, CDR3 DNA. A D gene is named only where the DNA matches it firmly. Size is omitted from some rows. Given values are once, few, many or a class for expanded clones.

>-|TRBJ1-2|TRBV5-6|many
CASSLQGVSGYTF
TGTGCCAGCAGCTTGCAGGGAGTATCTGGCTACACCTTC
>TRBD2|TRBJ2-1|TRBV20-1|few
CSARTSSGRGVNEQFF
TGCAGTGCTAGAACGTCTAGCGGGAGGGGGGTGAATGAGCAGTTCTTC
>TRBD1|TRBJ2-5|TRBV4-2|many
CASSQKTGGMETQYF
TGTGCCAGCAGCCAAAAGACAGGGGGGATGGAGACCCAGTACTTC
>-|TRBJ2-1|TRBV19|-
CASRQGRVNKEQFF
TGTGCCAGTAGACAGGGGAGGGTGAACAAAGAGCAGTTCTTC
>TRBD2|TRBJ2-5|TRBV6-6|many
CASPPQGLAGGPVETQYF
TGTGCCAGCCCCCCGCAGGGACTAGCGGGAGGGCCCGTGGAGACCCAGTACTTC
>TRBD2|TRBJ2-7|TRBV10-3|-
CAISEMGLAGRYGQYF
TGTGCCATCAGTGAGATGGGACTAGCCGGACGCTACGGGCAGTACTTC
>-|TRBJ2-1|TRBV20-1|medium-sized
CSATENPGPREQFF
TGCAGTGCTACGGAAAATCCGGGGCCCCGGGAGCAGTTCTTC
>TRBD1|TRBJ2-2|TRBV6-1|many
CASNRGDTGELFF
TGTGCCAGCAACAGGGGGGACACCGGGGAGCTGTTTTTT
>-|TRBJ2-1|TRBV20-1|many
CSAIDRGRGHNEQFF
TGCAGTGCTATCGACAGAGGGAGAGGACACAATGAGCAGTTCTTC
>-|TRBJ1-2|TRBV19|many
CASSIGDSGYTF
TGTGCCAGTAGTATAGGCGATTCAGGCTACACCTTC
>TRBD2|TRBJ2-5|TRBV6-6|many
CASSYGGRERETQYF
TGTGCCAGCAGTTACGGCGGGCGGGAGCGAGAGACCCAGTACTTC
>TRBD1|TRBJ1-4|TRBV30|many
CAWSAGQGLEKLFF
TGTGCCTGGAGTGCCGGACAGGGGCTTGAAAAACTGTTTTTT
>-|TRBJ2-1|TRBV20-1|many
CSASPTNNEQFF
TGCAGTGCTAGTCCAACCAACAATGAGCAGTTCTTC
>-|TRBJ2-2|TRBV29-1|-
CSVESFGELFF
TGCAGCGTTGAAAGTTTCGGGGAGCTGTTTTTT
>-|TRBJ1-2|TRBV29-1|many
CSVGLDRPYYGYTF
TGCAGCGTAGGGTTAGACAGACCTTACTATGGCTACACCTTC
>-|TRBJ2-7|TRBV7-9|-
CASSLAHSFEQYF
TGTGCCAGCAGCTTAGCCCACAGCTTCGAGCAGTACTTC
>-|TRBJ1-1|TRBV20-1|many
CSASKTVNTEAFF
TGCAGTGCTAGCAAGACAGTGAACACTGAAGCTTTCTTT
>-|TRBJ2-2|TRBV29-1|medium-sized
CSAEDGLQHTGELFF
TGCAGCGCAGAGGACGGGCTTCAGCACACCGGGGAGCTGTTTTTT
>TRBD1|TRBJ2-1|TRBV20-1|many
CSAGDRGNEQFF
TGCAGTGCTGGGGACAGGGGAAATGAGCAGTTCTTC